Listed below are T cell receptor beta chains from one sample, sequenced in a study of blood T cell repertoires in COVID-19. Assay: immunoSEQ multiplex PCR; the TCRdb copy retains only in-frame clones and omits some. This sample has about 210,000 clones; 85% to 90% occur once, and the top ten carry around 1.5%. The specimen sequenced was peripheral blood. The source of these receptors is a man between 18 and 29 years old with active or convalescent COVID-19. Both conserved end residues are part of each CDR3. Each record gives: V gene, clone size, J gene, D gene, CDR3 DNA, CDR3 protein. D genes are given only for firm matches. The listing skips clone size in some rows; elsewhere it reads once, few, many or a size class.

TRBV7-2	.	TRBJ1-1	.	TGTGCCAGCAGCTTTAGAATGGGAAGGGGCACTGAAGCTTTCTTT	CASSFRMGRGTEAFF
TRBV11-2	.	TRBJ2-3	.	TGTGCCAGCGGTGGCGGAAACACAGATACGCAGTATTTT	CASGGGNTDTQYF
TRBV29-1	.	TRBJ1-4	.	TGCAGCGCTGGTTTTGAGGAAAATGAAAAACTGTTTTTT	CSAGFEENEKLFF
TRBV5-4	.	TRBJ2-5	TRBD2	TGTGCCAGCAGCTTCGTAGCGGGGGAAGAGACCCAGTACTTC	CASSFVAGEETQYF
TRBV11-2	.	TRBJ2-5	TRBD1	TGTGCCAGCAGCCGTACCAGGGGGAGCCAAGAGACCCAGTACTTC	CASSRTRGSQETQYF
TRBV29-1	once	TRBJ2-1	.	TGCAGCGTTGTGGTCAGGAGCGGAGACAATGAGCAGTTCTTC	CSVVVRSGDNEQFF
TRBV3-1/TRBV3-2	.	TRBJ2-1	TRBD1	TGTGCCAGCAGCCCTCCGGGACAGAAGTACAATGAGCAGTTCTTC	CASSPPGQKYNEQFF
TRBV4-2	.	TRBJ2-5	TRBD2	TGTGCCAGCAGCCCGAGCGGGGGGGCTGGGGAGACCCAGTACTTC	CASSPSGGAGETQYF
TRBV20-1	.	TRBJ1-5	TRBD1	TGCAGTGCTAGTTCGGGACAGCTTTATAGCAATCAGCCCCAGCATTTT	CSASSGQLYSNQPQHF
TRBV3-1/TRBV3-2	.	TRBJ1-1	.	TGTGCCAGCAGCCAATCCAGTCACACTGAAGCTTTCTTT	CASSQSSHTEAFF
TRBV7-9	.	TRBJ1-5	.	TGTGCCAGCAGCTTATCTGGGGGCGGCAATCAGCCCCAGCATTTT	CASSLSGGGNQPQHF
TRBV3-1/TRBV3-2	few	TRBJ1-5	.	TGTGCCAGCAGCCAAGATCGGACCCGGGGTCAGCCCCAGCATTTT	CASSQDRTRGQPQHF
TRBV6-5	.	TRBJ1-5	.	TGTGCCAGCAGTTACTCGAGCCTAAATCAGCCCCAGCATTTT	CASSYSSLNQPQHF
TRBV5-1	.	TRBJ2-7	TRBD1	TGCGCCAGCAGCTTGGTTGAGACAGGGGCCTACGAGCAGTACTTC	CASSLVETGAYEQYF
TRBV20-1	.	TRBJ1-1	.	TGCAGTGCCAGTCGGTCGAGAAGCACTGAAGCTTTCTTT	CSASRSRSTEAFF
TRBV7-3	.	TRBJ2-2	.	TGTGCCAGCAGCTTAAGCAGGGTCGCGAACACCGGGGAGCTGTTTTTT	CASSLSRVANTGELFF
TRBV18	.	TRBJ2-5	.	TGTGCCAGCTCACCTCATTACCAAGAGACCCAGTACTTC	CASSPHYQETQYF
TRBV30	.	TRBJ2-1	TRBD2	TGTGCCTGGACCTCCGGGAGGGCCAATGAGCAGTTCTTC	CAWTSGRANEQFF
TRBV5-1	.	TRBJ2-5	.	TGCGCCAGCAGCCCCGATACACCGGGGGAGAGCCAAGAGACCCAGTACTTC	CASSPDTPGESQETQYF
TRBV7-9	.	TRBJ1-1	.	TGTGCCAGCAGCTTTATCCAGGGCAACACTGAAGCTTTCTTT	CASSFIQGNTEAFF
TRBV28	.	TRBJ2-7	.	TGTGCCAGCAGTTCCCGGGACAAACTCTACGAGCAGTACTTC	CASSSRDKLYEQYF
TRBV3-1/TRBV3-2	few	TRBJ1-3	.	TGTGCCAGCAGCCAAGTGTGGGACAACTCTGGAAACACCATATATTTT	CASSQVWDNSGNTIYF
TRBV5-4	.	TRBJ1-6	TRBD1	TGTGCCAGCAGCGGTCCGGGACAGAATAATTCACCCCTCCACTTT	CASSGPGQNNSPLHF
TRBV6-1	.	TRBJ1-2	.	TGTGCCAGCAGTGGAGGACAGACTGTTACTAACTATGGCTACACCTTC	CASSGGQTVTNYGYTF
TRBV6-5	.	TRBJ2-6	.	TGTGCCAGCACCAGCTCTGGGGCCAACGTCCTGACTTTC	CASTSSGANVLTF
TRBV10-1	.	TRBJ1-2	.	TGCGCCAGCAGCAGTGACAGGACCTATGGCTACACCTTC	CASSSDRTYGYTF
TRBV19	.	TRBJ1-3	.	TGTGCCAGTAGTTCGGGAAGAGGGCTAGGAGGAAACACCATATATTTT	CASSSGRGLGGNTIYF
TRBV3-1/TRBV3-2	.	TRBJ1-4	TRBD1	TGTGCCAGCAGCCAAGTCGGGACAGGAGGAACTAATGAAAAACTGTTTTTT	CASSQVGTGGTNEKLFF
TRBV2	few	TRBJ2-3	.	TGTGCCAGCAGTGCCGGGACTCATAGCACAGATACGCAGTATTTT	CASSAGTHSTDTQYF
TRBV10-3	once	TRBJ2-3	TRBD1	TGTGCCATCAGAGCCGGGACAGGGGAATCAGATACGCAGTATTTT	CAIRAGTGESDTQYF
TRBV19	.	TRBJ2-5	.	TGTGCCAGTAGTATCCCGGCAGCGCAAGAGACCCAGTACTTC	CASSIPAAQETQYF
TRBV10-3	.	TRBJ2-3	TRBD2	TGTGCCATCAGTGAGCGCGGGAGGGCAGCAGATACGCAGTATTTT	CAISERGRAADTQYF
TRBV19	.	TRBJ1-4	TRBD1	TGTGCCAGTAGTACTTGGGACAGTCTTACTAATGAAAAACTGTTTTTT	CASSTWDSLTNEKLFF
TRBV27	few	TRBJ2-7	.	TGTGCCAGCAGTTTGACAGGCTACGAGCAGTACTTC	CASSLTGYEQYF
TRBV30	few	TRBJ1-1	TRBD1	TGTGCCTGGAGGCCCCCCTACAGGGGACGCAGGAACACTGAAGCTTTCTTT	CAWRPPYRGRRNTEAFF
TRBV6-4	.	TRBJ2-1	TRBD1	TGTGCCAGCAGTGAAGAGACAGGGTTGGTCCCGTTCTTC	CASSEETGLVPFF
TRBV7-5	.	TRBJ1-1	.	TGTGTCAGAAGCTCCCGACAGGGAATGTACACTGAAGCTTTCTTT	CVRSSRQGMYTEAFF
TRBV5-1	few	TRBJ2-1	TRBD2	TGCGCCAGCAGCGGAACGGGACTAGCACAGAAGCAGTTCTTC	CASSGTGLAQKQFF
TRBV13	.	TRBJ2-3	TRBD2	TGTGCCAGCAGCTTAGGCGGGGGGTCCGATACGCAGTATTTT	CASSLGGGSDTQYF
TRBV7-9	.	TRBJ2-5	.	TGTGCCAGCAGCTTAGCAGGGGTGCGAGAGACCCAGTACTTC	CASSLAGVRETQYF
TRBV5-6	once	TRBJ2-7	.	TGTGCCAGCAGCTCATCTACAGGGTTAGACGAGCAGTACTTC	CASSSSTGLDEQYF
TRBV6-5	.	TRBJ2-2	TRBD2	TGTGCCAGCAGTTCTCCCGGGACTAGCGAGACCGGGGAGCTGTTTTTT	CASSSPGTSETGELFF
TRBV6-2/TRBV6-3	.	TRBJ1-5	.	TGTGCCAGCAGTTACGGTTGGGCTCAGCCCCAGCATTTT	CASSYGWAQPQHF
TRBV13	.	TRBJ1-2	TRBD1	TGTGCCAGCAGCCTGGACAGGAGCCATGCGGGCTACACCTTC	CASSLDRSHAGYTF
TRBV6-5	.	TRBJ1-1	.	TGTGCCAGCAGTTCACTTGGCGGGCACACTGAAGCTTTCTTT	CASSSLGGHTEAFF
TRBV30	.	TRBJ1-2	TRBD1	TGTGCCTGGAGTCCCCGACAGGGTCGTAGAGGCTACACCTTC	CAWSPRQGRRGYTF
TRBV5-6	.	TRBJ1-4	TRBD1	TGTGCCAGCAGCTTGGGGACAGGGTCAACTAATGAAAAACTGTTTTTT	CASSLGTGSTNEKLFF
TRBV5-5	.	TRBJ2-7	.	TGTGCCAGCAGCTTGCAACCGGGATCGGGAGAGCAGTACTTC	CASSLQPGSGEQYF
TRBV19	.	TRBJ1-3	.	TGTGCCAGTTGGGGGGGCAGGGAATGGAACACCATATATTTT	CASWGGREWNTIYF
TRBV5-1	.	TRBJ2-1	.	TGCGCCAGCAGCCCTTCGCCCCGGCAACACAGGGTGCAGTTCTTC	CASSPSPRQHRVQFF
TRBV4-1	.	TRBJ2-7	TRBD2	TGCGCCAGCAGCCCAGTGGGAGGGGCGGCCTACGAGCAGTACTTC	CASSPVGGAAYEQYF
TRBV2	.	TRBJ1-4	.	TGTGCCAGCATCTCAGAAGCAACTAATGAAAAACTGTTTTTT	CASISEATNEKLFF
TRBV3-1/TRBV3-2	.	TRBJ2-7	TRBD2	TGTGCCAGCAGCCAAGTACTAGCGGGTTGGGACGAGCAGTACTTC	CASSQVLAGWDEQYF
TRBV10-2	.	TRBJ2-1	.	TGCGCCAGCAGTGACGTACTGTCGGCGGGTGAGCAGTTCTTC	CASSDVLSAGEQFF
TRBV7-9	few	TRBJ1-2	TRBD1	TGTGCCAGCAGCTCGACCTTGGGACAGAATGGCTACACCTTC	CASSSTLGQNGYTF
TRBV6-1	.	TRBJ2-1	TRBD2	TGTGCCAGCAGTGAAATAGGGACTAGCGGGGGGGCCAGCAATGAGCAGTTCTTC	CASSEIGTSGGASNEQFF
TRBV7-2	.	TRBJ2-7	.	TGTGCCAGCAGCTTAGTTGGCAGAAACTCCTACGAGCAGTACTTC	CASSLVGRNSYEQYF
TRBV6-2/TRBV6-3	.	TRBJ2-1	TRBD2	TGTGCCAGCAGTTACCCCGGGACTAGTATGGGTTATGAGCAGTTCTTC	CASSYPGTSMGYEQFF
TRBV18	.	TRBJ1-5	.	TGTGCCAGCTCACCAGAACATAGCAATCAGCCCCAGCATTTT	CASSPEHSNQPQHF
TRBV6-1	.	TRBJ1-5	.	TGTGCCAGCAGTGAAGATAAGCAACGCGATCAGCCCCAGCATTTT	CASSEDKQRDQPQHF